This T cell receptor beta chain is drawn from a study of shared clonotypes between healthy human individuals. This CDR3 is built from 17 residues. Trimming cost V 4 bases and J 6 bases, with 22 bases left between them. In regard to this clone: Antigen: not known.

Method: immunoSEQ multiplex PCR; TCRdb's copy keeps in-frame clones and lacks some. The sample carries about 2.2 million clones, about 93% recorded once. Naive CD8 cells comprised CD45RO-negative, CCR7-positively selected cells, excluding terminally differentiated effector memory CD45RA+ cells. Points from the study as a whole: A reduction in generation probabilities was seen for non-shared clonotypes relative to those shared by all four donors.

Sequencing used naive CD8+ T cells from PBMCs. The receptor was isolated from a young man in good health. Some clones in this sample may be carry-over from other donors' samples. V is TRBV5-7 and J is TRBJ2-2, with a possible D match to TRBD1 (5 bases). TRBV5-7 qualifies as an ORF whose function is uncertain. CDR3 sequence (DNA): TGTGCCAGCAGCGTGATCCACAGGTCCCCCAGGGCCGGGGAGCTGTTTTTT. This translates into CASSVIHRSPRAGELFF.